The next 26 T cell receptor beta chains were all read from a single sample in a study of PD-L1 blockade in urothelial cancer (dated by TCRdb to about 2017). Libraries were made using the immunoSEQ multiplex PCR assay. TCRdb re-hosts the immuneACCESS table, in-frame sequences only. Its copies lack some clones; in the studies checked, an unresolved V gene accounts for under half of them, and the cause for the rest is not known. The sample records 50,000 to 60,000 clones, around 83% of which are singletons. 2.5% to 3% of the sample is held by the ten biggest clonotypes. The sequencing used PBMCs, collected around atezolizumab (anti-PD-L1) treatment. The receptors shown here come from a man in his forties or fifties with urothelial cancer.

The V and J genes are TRBV5-1 and TRBJ1-1; D possibly corresponds to TRBD1 (5 bases). Germline V CDR1 and CDR2: SGHRS, YFSETQ. This CDR3 spans 15 amino acids. Trimming left V 1 base short and J 0 bases short, with 10 bases between. For the CDR3, the DNA is TGCGCCAGCAGCTTGTACGCAGGGTTGAACACTGAAGCTTTCTTT. This gives the protein CASSLYAGLNTEAFF.

The CDR3 sequence: CASSPDFNYGCTF. The CDR3 region has the DNA TGTGCCAGCAGTCCAGACTTCAACTATGGTTGCACCTTC. V usage is TRBV7-9 and J usage is TRBJ1-2; D is undetermined. This CDR3 spans 13 amino acids. CDR1 is SEHNR, CDR2 FQNEAQ, per germline (reference sequence). V was clipped by 6 bases and J by 13 bases, with 21 bases between them.

This clone was observed a single time. This chain connects TRBV28 to TRBJ1-5; 9 positions agree with TRBD1. Unmatched junction bases numbered 15, after V lost 3 bases and J lost 9 bases. Germline V gene lookup returns CDR1 MDHEN and CDR2 SYDVKM. The CDR3 has 17 residues. DNA of the CDR3: TGTGCCAGCAGTTTGATTTTTGGGACAGGGCCGATTGGGCCCCAGCATTTT. Translation: CASSLIFGTGPIGPQHF.

This chain links TRBV9 with TRBJ2-5; 8 bases fit TRBD2. Germline CDR1 reads SGDLS; CDR2 reads YYNGEE. The V gene end was trimmed by 0 bases and the J gene end by 0 bases; junction bases not matched to a gene: 10. The CDR3 sequence is 18 residues long. In nucleotides, the CDR3 is TGTGCCAGCAGCGTAGCAGGGGCTCGCGGGAGGAACCAAGAGACCCAGTACTTC. Translating it yields CASSVAGARGRNQETQYF.

The chain combines TRBV27 with TRBJ1-1; weak D call: TRBD1 (6 bases). V lost 2 bases, J lost 3 bases, and 7 bases lay in between. The CDR3 contains 13 residues. In germline, CDR1 is MNHEY, CDR2 SMNVEV (reference sequence). CDR3 nucleotides: TGTGCCAGCAGTTTACAGGGGTACACTGAAGCTTTCTTT. As protein: CASSLQGYTEAFF.

This clone was counted between two and nine times. This chain links TRBV11-2 with TRBJ2-3, with D maybe TRBD2 (5 bases). CDR1 is SGHAT, CDR2 FQNNGV, per germline. The CDR3 has 11 residues. Between the trimmed V and J ends, which lost 3 bases and 9 bases, there was a span of 7 bases. The CDR3 sequence is CASSFTGTQYF. The CDR3 nucleotides read TGTGCCAGCAGCTTTACGGGAACGCAGTATTTT.

V usage is TRBV7-9 and J usage is TRBJ1-1, with TRBD1 matching over 9 bases. Germline V gene lookup returns CDR1 SEHNR and CDR2 FQNEAQ (reference sequence). CDR3 length: 14 residues. The trim removed 6 bases at V and 1 base at J, leaving 3 bases unmatched. CDR3 region: CASRTGQGNTEAFF. CDR3 nucleotides: TGTGCCAGCAGAACGGGACAGGGGAACACTGAAGCTTTCTTT.

The rearrangement links TRBV18 to TRBJ2-1, with TRBD2 identical over 14 bases. This CDR3 has 16 residues. Germline V CDR1 and CDR2: KGHSH, LQKENI. J gave up 5 bases and V 5 bases, and 5 bases lay outside the gene matches. The CDR3 DNA is TGTGCCAGCTCATCGGGACTAGCGGGAGTTCACAATGAGCAGTTCTTC. Its translation is CASSSGLAGVHNEQFF.

This chain connects TRBV5-1 to TRBJ2-5; no firm D call. The CDR3 contains 14 residues. V lost 1 base to trimming and J lost 1 base, with 8 bases between them. The germline V gene has CDR1 SGHRS and CDR2 YFSETQ. DNA of the CDR3: TGCGCCAGCAGCTTGCTCCAGGCCCAAGAGACCCAGTACTTC. Translated: CASSLLQAQETQYF.

The CDR3 DNA sequence: TGTGCCAGCAGCTTCCAGGGGAGCTCCTACAATGAGCAGTTCTTC. Amino acids: CASSFQGSSYNEQFF. The V and J genes are TRBV11-3 and TRBJ2-1; tentatively, D is TRBD1 (6 bases). V was clipped by 3 bases and J by 0 bases, with 9 bases between them. This CDR3 contains 15 residues. CDR1 and CDR2 from the germline V gene are SGHNT and YENEEA.

The chain joins TRBV11-2 to TRBJ2-3; D is uncertain. This CDR3 is built from 13 residues. Per germline, CDR1 SGHAT and CDR2 FQNNGV. The V and J ends lost 5 bases and 5 bases respectively, with 11 bases between them. CDR3: CASSPQRGDTQYF. CDR3 DNA: TGTGCCAGCAGCCCACAACGTGGAGATACGCAGTATTTT.

The chain is built from TRBV19 and TRBJ2-3, with 8 bases aligning to TRBD2. The CDR3 is made up of 14 amino acids. The V segment lost 6 bases and the J segment 5 bases; nucleotides outside the gene matches: 7. Germline CDR1 reads LNHDA; CDR2 reads SQIVND (reference sequence). CDR3 in amino acids: CASRRGGVEDTQYF. The CDR3 nucleotides are TGTGCCAGTAGACGGGGGGGAGTCGAAGATACGCAGTATTTT.

The rearrangement joins TRBV2 to TRBJ2-3, with TRBD2 identical over 7 bases. CDR1 is SNHLY, CDR2 FYNNEI, per germline. V was pared by 2 bases and J by 6 bases, with 14 bases of the junction left unmatched. This CDR3 comprises 17 residues. The CDR3 DNA reads as TGTGCCAGCAGTGAATTCGGGAGGACGGGGTCCCGGGATACGCAGTATTTT. Translation: CASSEFGRTGSRDTQYF. Complete variable domain (other parts from reference TRBV2 and TRBJ2-3): EPEVTQTPSHQVTQMGQEVILRCVPISNHLYFYWYRQILGQKVEFLVSFYNNEISEKSEIFDDQFSVERPDGSNFTLKIRSTKLEDSAMYFCASSEFGRTGSRDTQYFGPGTRLTVL.

CDR3 amino acids: CASSQTGNYGYTF. The CDR3 DNA sequence: TGTGCCAGCAGCCAGACGGGGAACTATGGCTACACCTTC. The rearrangement uses TRBV11-2 and TRBJ1-2; D gene uncertain. V lost 5 bases and J 2 bases, leaving 9 bases between the germline ends. Germline V gene data show CDR1 as SGHAT and CDR2 as FQNNGV. There are 13 residues in the CDR3. The complete variable domain, with remaining parts taken from reference TRBV11-2 and TRBJ1-2, reads EAGVAQSPRYKIIEKRQSVAFWCNPISGHATLYWYQQILGQGPKLLIQFQNNGVVDDSQLPKDRFSAERLKGVDSTLKIQPAKLEDSAVYLCASSQTGNYGYTFGSGTRLTVV.

The CDR3 DNA reads TGTGCCAGCAAGGCCCCGGGCGGGAGTTGGGAGCAGTACTTC. Its translation is CASKAPGGSWEQYF. The chain employs TRBV6-5 and TRBJ2-7; 7 bases agree with TRBD2. Germline V gene sequence: CDR1 MNHEY, CDR2 SVGAGI. The CDR3 runs to 14 residues. Trimming removed 7 bases from V and 7 bases from J; junction bases left unmatched: 13.

The chain combines TRBV4-2 with TRBJ2-1, with 11 positions matching TRBD2. Germline assignment: CDR1 LGHNA and CDR2 YNFKEQ. This CDR3 comprises 15 residues. V trimming: 3 bases; J trimming: 5 bases; junction bases outside the gene matches: 3. CDR3 protein: CASSHGTSGNNEQFF. The CDR3 nucleotides read TGTGCCAGCAGCCATGGGACTAGCGGTAACAATGAGCAGTTCTTC.

This clone was observed a handful of times. V and J are TRBV11-1 and TRBJ2-1; TRBD2 aligns across 14 bases. This CDR3 is 17 amino acids long. V was clipped by 4 bases and J by 0 bases; unmatched bases: 2. Germline CDR1 reads SGHAT; CDR2 reads FQDESV (reference sequence). CDR3 amino acids: CASSWGTSGSSYNEQFF. The CDR3 region has the DNA TGTGCCAGCAGCTGGGGGACTAGCGGGAGCTCCTACAATGAGCAGTTCTTC. Together with reference TRBV11-1 and TRBJ2-1, the CDR3 gives the full variable domain: EAEVAQSPRYKITEKSQAVAFWCDPISGHATLYWYRQILGQGPELLVQFQDESVVDDSQLPKDRFSAERLKGVDSTLKIQPAELGDSAMYLCASSWGTSGSSYNEQFFGPGTRLTVL.

V and J are TRBV30 and TRBJ2-7, with TRBD1 matching over 10 bases. Germline lookup yields CDR1 GTSNPN and CDR2 SVGIG (reference sequence). The CDR3 consists of 12 residues. With V trimmed by 5 bases and J by 4 bases, 2 bases remained unmatched. The CDR3 DNA sequence: TGTGCCTGGCTGGGACAGGGGTACGAGCAGTACTTC. Protein: CAWLGQGYEQYF.

The chain links TRBV2 to TRBJ1-5; 9 bases fit TRBD1. The germline CDR1 and CDR2 sequences are SNHLY and FYNNEI. The junction had 10 bases not matched to a gene; V was cut back by 8 bases and J by 8 bases. CDR3 length: 14 residues. The CDR3 DNA reads TGTGCCAGCCATATGGGGGACAGGGCTAAGCCCCAGCATTTT. Protein sequence: CASHMGDRAKPQHF.

The chain couples TRBV6-5 to TRBJ1-2, with D possibly matching TRBD1 (6 bases). The length of the CDR3 is 11 residues. Germline V gene sequence: CDR1 MNHEY, CDR2 SVGAGI. Deletions cut 6 bases from V and 6 bases from J, with 8 bases between. The CDR3 bases are TGTGCCAGCAGGCAGGGGAATGGCTACACCTTC. It translates to CASRQGNGYTF.

This sequence joins TRBV27 and TRBJ2-3; D perhaps matches TRBD1 (5 bases). The V gene's germline CDR1 is MNHEY and CDR2 SMNVEV (reference sequence). The CDR3 covers 12 residues. V was shortened by 6 bases and J by 9 bases, with 13 bases between the two germline ends. CDR3 region: CASSSPGLTQYF. For the CDR3, the DNA is TGTGCCAGCAGCTCTCCAGGGCTGACGCAGTATTTT.

This sequence joins TRBV7-8 and TRBJ2-2; TRBD2 matches 8 bases. The CDR3 runs to 16 residues. CDR1 and CDR2 (germline): SGHVS, FQNEAQ. V trimming: 6 bases; J trimming: 7 bases; junction bases outside the gene matches: 13. DNA of the CDR3: TGTGCCAGCAGGCCTACGGGGGGGAGGGGTCGCGGGGAGCTGTTTTTT. Protein sequence: CASRPTGGRGRGELFF. Combining the CDR3 with reference TRBV7-8 and TRBJ2-2 gives the whole variable domain GAGVSQSPRYKVAKRGQDVALRCDPISGHVSLFWYQQALGQGPEFLTYFQNEAQLDKSGLPSDRFFAERPEGSVSTLKIQRTQQEDSAVYLCASRPTGGRGRGELFFGEGSRLTVL.

This chain uses TRBV7-2 with TRBJ1-1; D unresolved. The CDR3 has 11 amino acids. Germline CDR1 is SGHTA and CDR2 is FQGNSA. V lost 6 bases to trimming and J lost 10 bases, with 12 bases between them. CDR3 protein: CASRSEVSAFF. CDR3 bases: TGTGCCAGCAGGTCCGAGGTATCAGCTTTCTTT.

The chain carries TRBV4-2 and TRBJ2-3; possibly TRBD2 for D (6 bases). Trimming removed 6 bases from V and 9 bases from J, with 13 bases in between. This CDR3 is 12 amino acids long. CDR1 LGHNA and CDR2 YNFKEQ come from the germline V gene. The CDR3 coding sequence is TGTGCCAGCAGTCGGGACTCCGGCACGCAGTATTTT. Encoded protein: CASSRDSGTQYF.

This clone was found once. The chain is built from TRBV19 and TRBJ2-2, with D possibly TRBD1 on 5 matching bases. The CDR3 extends over 16 amino acids. Trimming removed 5 bases from V and 0 bases from J, with 13 bases in between. Germline CDR1 LNHDA, CDR2 SQIVND (reference sequence). CDR3: CASSPRAGTNTGELFF. The DNA for the CDR3 is TGTGCCAGTAGTCCCCGTGCAGGGACGAACACCGGGGAGCTGTTTTTT. Together with reference TRBV19 and TRBJ2-2, the CDR3 gives the full variable domain: DGGITQSPKYLFRKEGQNVTLSCEQNLNHDAMYWYRQDPGQGLRLIYYSQIVNDFQKGDIAEGYSVSREKKESFPLTVTSAQKNPTAFYLCASSPRAGTNTGELFFGEGSRLTVL.

The V call is TRBV18, the J call TRBJ1-5, with unresolved D. The length of the CDR3 is 20 residues. Germline V gene lookup returns CDR1 KGHSH and CDR2 LQKENI. Trimming pared 1 base from V and 1 base from J, leaving 23 bases between. The CDR3: CASSPRLAAGNGVSNQPQHF. The DNA of the CDR3 is TGTGCCAGCTCACCACGACTAGCAGCCGGAAATGGGGTAAGCAATCAGCCCCAGCATTTT. Combining the CDR3 with reference TRBV18 and TRBJ1-5 gives the whole variable domain NAGVMQNPRHLVRRRGQEARLRCSPMKGHSHVYWYRQLPEEGLKFMVYLQKENIIDESGMPKERFSAEFPKEGPSILRIQQVVRGDSAAYFCASSPRLAAGNGVSNQPQHFGDGTRLSIL.